Sequencing of this TCR beta chain was carried out in a study of cytotoxic CD8 clonotypes in ibrutinib-treated CLL. The wider study: Among responders, roughly 25 were partial and 2 complete; after median about 72 months, around 15 stayed remitted and 12 progressed. Response samples followed a median roughly 13 months of treatment, range 6 to 36. Findings and limits, study-wide: Public clonotypes occurred uncommonly; on treatment, they contracted or remained stable.

About this clone: Its specificity is not known.

TCRdb keeps only in-frame clones here, not all; method: immunoSEQ multiplex PCR. The sample holds approximately 84,000 clones; around 84% are singletons and the top ten take less than 6.5%. From germline, CDR1 is SGHRS and CDR2 YFSETQ. The CDR3 runs 14 residues. Between the trimmed V and J ends, which lost 8 bases and 0 bases, there was a span of 12 bases. The source material was PBMCs, sampled before ibrutinib treatment. This sequence was found in a human donor with chronic lymphocytic leukemia. This chain joins TRBV5-1 and TRBJ1-3; no clear D gene. The CDR3 loop reads CASQTTSSGNTIYF. CDR3 nucleotides: TGCGCCAGTCAGACGACGAGCTCTGGAAACACCATATATTTT. Together with reference TRBV5-1 and TRBJ1-3, the CDR3 gives the full variable domain: KAGVTQTPRYLIKTRGQQVTLSCSPISGHRSVSWYQQTPGQGLQFLFEYFSETQRNKGNFPGRFSGRQFSNSRSEMNVSTLELGDSALYLCASQTTSSGNTIYFGEGSWLTVV.